This T cell receptor (beta chain) was identified in a study of CD8+CD57+ T cells in acquired aplastic anemia. An expansion of CD8+CD57+ cells by flow cytometry had been shown in patients chosen for sequencing. It was genomic DNA that served as the template for profiling TCR beta VDJ and CDR3. From the reads, TCRdb called clonotypes with MiXCR, one entry per CDR3 protein. The sample records a few hundred thousand distinct CDR3 sequences, around 82% being singletons. J lost 5 bases, V lost 6 bases, and 15 bases had no gene match. Germline assignment: CDR1 SNHLY and CDR2 FYNNEI. The CDR3 sequence is 16 residues long.

The receptor was isolated from a human donor with aplastic anemia. The source material was sorted CD4+, CD8+, or CD8+CD57+ T cells (not recorded which) from PBMCs. The chain joins TRBV2 to TRBJ1-2; 7 bases agree with TRBD1. CDR3 protein: CASSFGTDAQEYGYTF. Written as DNA, the CDR3 is TGTGCCAGCAGCTTCGGGACAGATGCGCAGGAATATGGCTACACCTTC. The full variable domain, its missing parts supplied by reference TRBV2 and TRBJ1-2, is EPEVTQTPSHQVTQMGQEVILRCVPISNHLYFYWYRQILGQKVEFLVSFYNNEISEKSEIFDDQFSVERPDGSNFTLKIRSTKLEDSAMYFCASSFGTDAQEYGYTFGSGTRLTVV.